This T cell receptor beta chain was sequenced in a study of T cell responses to AZD1222 COVID-19 vaccine. Findings of the study overall: Baseline antibody screening turned up just six or seven seropositive AZD1222 recipients. The donors showed a predominance of white British ancestry and of females, with possible underestimation of clonal diversity. Repertoires were obtained only post-peak T cell response. Nearly half of the spike-specific TCRs reportedly recognize variant regions that carry no mutations.

The CDR3 runs 16 residues. The ends were cut back, 5 bases at V and 5 bases at J, with 19 bases in the middle. The V gene's germline CDR1 is MNHEY and CDR2 SVGEGT. Repertoires were generated with immunoSEQ multiplex PCR, while TCRdb's copy carries only in-frame clones and drops some. In the table there are over 75,000 clones, roughly 88% of which are singletons. Comments on this clone: The antigen remains undetermined.

The TCR comes from an adult who received the AZD1222 COVID-19 vaccine. The source material was peripheral blood, sampled 28 days after the second AZD1222 dose. The rearrangement joins TRBV6-2 or TRBV6-3 to TRBJ2-1; D is possibly TRBD2 (5 bases). The chain's CDR3 is CASSPRGSRTHNEQFF. Here the CDR3 DNA reads TGTGCCAGCAGTCCCCGAGGGAGCCGAACTCACAATGAGCAGTTCTTC.